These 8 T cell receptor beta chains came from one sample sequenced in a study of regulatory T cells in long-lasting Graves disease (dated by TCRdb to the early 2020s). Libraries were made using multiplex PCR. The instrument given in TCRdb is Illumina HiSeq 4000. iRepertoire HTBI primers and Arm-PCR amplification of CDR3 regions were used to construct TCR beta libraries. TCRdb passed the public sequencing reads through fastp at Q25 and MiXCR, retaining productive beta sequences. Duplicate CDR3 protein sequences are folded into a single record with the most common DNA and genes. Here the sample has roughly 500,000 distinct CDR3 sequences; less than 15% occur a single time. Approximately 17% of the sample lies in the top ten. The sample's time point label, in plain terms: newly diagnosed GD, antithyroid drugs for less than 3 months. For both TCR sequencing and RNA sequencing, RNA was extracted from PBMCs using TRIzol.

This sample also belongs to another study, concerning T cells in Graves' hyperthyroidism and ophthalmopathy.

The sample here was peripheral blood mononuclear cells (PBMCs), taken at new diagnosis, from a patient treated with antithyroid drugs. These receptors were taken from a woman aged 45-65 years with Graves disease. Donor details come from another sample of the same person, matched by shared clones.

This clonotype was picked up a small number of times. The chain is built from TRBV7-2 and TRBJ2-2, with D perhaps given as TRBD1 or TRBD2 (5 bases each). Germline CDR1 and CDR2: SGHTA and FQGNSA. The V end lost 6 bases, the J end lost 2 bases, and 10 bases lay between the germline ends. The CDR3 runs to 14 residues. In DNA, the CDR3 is TGTGCCAGCAGGGGGACCCCCAACACCGGGGAGCTGTTTTTT. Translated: CASRGTPNTGELFF.

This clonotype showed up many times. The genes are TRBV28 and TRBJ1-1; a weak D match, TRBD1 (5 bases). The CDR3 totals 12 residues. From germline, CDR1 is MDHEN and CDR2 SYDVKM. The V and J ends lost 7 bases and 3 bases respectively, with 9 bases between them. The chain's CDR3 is CASIRGDTEAFF. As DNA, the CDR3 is TGTGCCAGCATTCGGGGGGACACTGAAGCTTTCTTT.

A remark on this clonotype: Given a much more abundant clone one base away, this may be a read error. The chain's CDR3 is CASSAGDAYNEQLF. The CDR3 nucleotides read TGTGCCAGCAGTGCCGGGGATGCGTACAATGAGCAGCTCTTC. The chain carries TRBV12-3 or TRBV12-4 and TRBJ2-1; D may be TRBD2 (5 bases). This CDR3 contains 14 residues.

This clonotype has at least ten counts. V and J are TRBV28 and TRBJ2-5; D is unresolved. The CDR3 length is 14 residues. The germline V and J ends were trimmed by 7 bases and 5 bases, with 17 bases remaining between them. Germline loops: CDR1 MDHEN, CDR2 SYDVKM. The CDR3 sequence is CASTLRGWSETQYF. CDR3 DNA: TGTGCCAGCACTCTTCGAGGCTGGTCGGAGACCCAGTACTTC.

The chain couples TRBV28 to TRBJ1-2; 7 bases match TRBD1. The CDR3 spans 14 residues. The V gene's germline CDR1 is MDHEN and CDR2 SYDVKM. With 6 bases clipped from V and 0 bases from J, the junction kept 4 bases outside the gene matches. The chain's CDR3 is CASRPGQANYGYTF. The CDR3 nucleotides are TGTGCCAGCAGGCCCGGACAGGCTAACTATGGCTACACCTTC.

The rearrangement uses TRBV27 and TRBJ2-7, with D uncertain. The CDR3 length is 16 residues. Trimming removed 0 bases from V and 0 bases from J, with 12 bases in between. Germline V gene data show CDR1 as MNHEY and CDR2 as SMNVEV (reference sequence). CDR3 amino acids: CASSLSKGGPSYEQYF. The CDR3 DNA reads TGTGCCAGCAGTTTATCGAAGGGTGGGCCCTCCTACGAGCAGTACTTC.

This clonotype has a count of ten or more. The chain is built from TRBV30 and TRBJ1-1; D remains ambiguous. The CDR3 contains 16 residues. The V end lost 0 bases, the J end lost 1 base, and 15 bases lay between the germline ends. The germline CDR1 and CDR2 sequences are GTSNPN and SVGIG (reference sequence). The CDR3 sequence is CAWSVSLGRENTEAFF. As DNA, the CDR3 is TGTGCCTGGAGTGTAAGTTTAGGACGGGAGAACACTGAAGCTTTCTTT.

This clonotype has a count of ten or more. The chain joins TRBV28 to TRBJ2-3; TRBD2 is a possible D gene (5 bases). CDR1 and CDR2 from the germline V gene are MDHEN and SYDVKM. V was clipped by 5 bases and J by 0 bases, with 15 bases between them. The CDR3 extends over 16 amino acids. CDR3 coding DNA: TGTGCCAGCAGTCGACCCCGACGGGAAAGCACAGATACGCAGTATTTT. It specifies CASSRPRRESTDTQYF.